This record concerns one T cell receptor beta chain sequence. CDR1 SGHTA and CDR2 FQGNSA come from the germline V gene. The CDR3 totals 16 residues. The V end was cut by 4 bases, the J end by 4 bases, with 19 bases between. The record originates from a study of lymphopenia after photon versus proton radiotherapy. Profiling relied on immunoSEQ multiplex PCR, and the TCRdb table lists in-frame clones only, not all of them. The sample comprises around 23,000 clones, over 80% of which are singletons, and about 19% rests with the top ten. This receptor was obtained from a man aged 50 to 59 with gastric cancer. Sequenced material: peripheral blood, taken from a patient treated with photon-based radiotherapy. V gene TRBV7-2 combines with J gene TRBJ1-2; weak D call: TRBD1 (6 bases). The CDR3 nucleotides read TGTGCCAGCAGCTCGTACCCGAGACAGGTCCCCTATGGCTACACCTTC. Protein product: CASSSYPRQVPYGYTF.